The T cell receptor (beta chain) described here comes from a study of preoperative IRX-2 immunotherapy in early breast cancer. Produced via immunoSEQ multiplex PCR; TCRdb's table is partial and in-frame only. The table lists under 35,000 clones, 70% to 85% of them singletons. The treatment denotes: preoperative locoregional IRX-2 cytokine immunotherapy. Preoperative locoregional IRX-2 cytokine immunotherapy was tested in the phase Ib source study. The germline CDR1 and CDR2 sequences are MDHEN and SYDVKM. The trim removed 5 bases at V and 0 bases at J, leaving 3 bases unmatched. The CDR3 consists of 14 residues.

The chain combines TRBV28 with TRBJ2-7, with 8 nucleotides matching TRBD1. The source is a human donor with breast cancer. This sample was taken from a patient treated with IRX-2 immunotherapy. The CDR3 DNA is TGTGCCAGCAGTCCAACAGGGGGCTCCTACGAGCAGTACTTC. It is translated as CASSPTGGSYEQYF.